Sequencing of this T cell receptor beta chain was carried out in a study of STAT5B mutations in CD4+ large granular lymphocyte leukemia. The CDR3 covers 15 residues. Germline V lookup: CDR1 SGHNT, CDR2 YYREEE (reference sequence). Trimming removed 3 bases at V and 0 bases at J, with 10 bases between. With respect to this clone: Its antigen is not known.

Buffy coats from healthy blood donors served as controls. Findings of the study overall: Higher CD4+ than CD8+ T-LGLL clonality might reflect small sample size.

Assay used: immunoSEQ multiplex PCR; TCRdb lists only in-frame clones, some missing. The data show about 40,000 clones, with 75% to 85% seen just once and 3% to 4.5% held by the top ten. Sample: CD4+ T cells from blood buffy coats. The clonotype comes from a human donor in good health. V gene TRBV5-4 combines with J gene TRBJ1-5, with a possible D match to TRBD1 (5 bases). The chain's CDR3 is CASSSDTYSNQPQHF. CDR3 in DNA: TGTGCCAGCAGCTCGGACACATATAGCAATCAGCCCCAGCATTTT.